A selection of T cell receptor beta chains follows, all from one sample in a study of blood T cell repertoires in COVID-19. Here immunoSEQ multiplex PCR was the method, and the copy in TCRdb shows in-frame clones only, minus some. The profile shows 50,000 or so clones, 85% to 90% of them singletons. The source material was peripheral blood. Receptors originate from a human donor in a cohort sampled during active COVID-19. Each CDR3 is given with its conserved first and last residue. Each record gives: D gene, V gene, J gene, clone size, CDR3 DNA, CDR3 protein. A D gene is named only where the DNA matches it firmly. Clone size is not always given. Where it is, it says once, few, many or a class for expanded clones.

d_call: .
v_call: TRBV4-2
j_call: TRBJ2-3
clone_size: .
cdr3_nt: TGTGCCAGCAGCCAAGATTGGAGTGGCGGAGATACGCAGTATTTT
cdr3_aa: CASSQDWSGGDTQYF

d_call: .
v_call: TRBV14
j_call: TRBJ1-1
clone_size: .
cdr3_nt: TGTGCCAGCAGCCAAGTGGGAGGTGGCACTGAAGCTTTCTTT
cdr3_aa: CASSQVGGGTEAFF

d_call: .
v_call: TRBV6-5
j_call: TRBJ2-1
clone_size: .
cdr3_nt: TGTGCCAGCAGTTTAGACAGATACGAGCAGTTCTTC
cdr3_aa: CASSLDRYEQFF

d_call: .
v_call: TRBV6-5
j_call: TRBJ1-1
clone_size: .
cdr3_nt: TGTGCCAGCAGAACGGTCCAACAAGCTTTCTTT
cdr3_aa: CASRTVQQAFF

d_call: TRBD1
v_call: TRBV9
j_call: TRBJ2-7
clone_size: .
cdr3_nt: TGTGCCAGCAGCGTGGACAGGTTGTCCGACGAGCAGTACTTC
cdr3_aa: CASSVDRLSDEQYF

d_call: .
v_call: TRBV5-1
j_call: TRBJ2-5
clone_size: .
cdr3_nt: TGCGCCAGCAGCGATCCAGGGGCACGACAAGAGACCCAGTACTTC
cdr3_aa: CASSDPGARQETQYF

d_call: TRBD2
v_call: TRBV29-1
j_call: TRBJ2-3
clone_size: once
cdr3_nt: TGCAGCGTTGAACTAGCGGAGCGCACAGATACGCAGTATTTT
cdr3_aa: CSVELAERTDTQYF

d_call: .
v_call: TRBV5-4
j_call: TRBJ2-1
clone_size: .
cdr3_nt: TGTGCCAGCAGCCAAGTTGGCCACAATGAGCAGTTCTTC
cdr3_aa: CASSQVGHNEQFF

d_call: TRBD1
v_call: TRBV14
j_call: TRBJ2-7
clone_size: .
cdr3_nt: TGTGCCAGCAGCCAAGATGACAGGGGAACCTACGAGCAGTACTTC
cdr3_aa: CASSQDDRGTYEQYF

d_call: TRBD2
v_call: TRBV9
j_call: TRBJ2-3
clone_size: .
cdr3_nt: TGTGCCAGCAGCGTTTCGGGACTAGCGGGGGAGGGTGGCACAGATACGCAGTATTTT
cdr3_aa: CASSVSGLAGEGGTDTQYF

d_call: .
v_call: TRBV4-1
j_call: TRBJ1-4
clone_size: .
cdr3_nt: TGCGCCAGCAGCCACCAATTCGGGGGGCCAACTCCCAATGAAAAACTGTTTTTT
cdr3_aa: CASSHQFGGPTPNEKLFF

d_call: .
v_call: TRBV28
j_call: TRBJ2-7
clone_size: .
cdr3_nt: TGTGCCAGCAGTTCTCCCGGGACTCCTAGCTCCTACGAGCAGTACTTC
cdr3_aa: CASSSPGTPSSYEQYF

d_call: .
v_call: TRBV7-9
j_call: TRBJ1-2
clone_size: few
cdr3_nt: TGTGCCAGCAGCTTAACAGGGAGTGGTTCTGGCTACACCTTC
cdr3_aa: CASSLTGSGSGYTF

d_call: TRBD2
v_call: TRBV5-4
j_call: TRBJ2-2
clone_size: .
cdr3_nt: TGTGCCAGCAGACTGAGCGGGGGGGACACCGGGGAGCTGTTTTTT
cdr3_aa: CASRLSGGDTGELFF

d_call: TRBD2
v_call: TRBV18
j_call: TRBJ2-3
clone_size: .
cdr3_nt: TGTGCCAGCTCAGGGACTAGCGGCACAGATACGCAGTATTTT
cdr3_aa: CASSGTSGTDTQYF

d_call: .
v_call: TRBV2
j_call: TRBJ1-1
clone_size: .
cdr3_nt: TGTGCCAGCAGCTGGACAGTGAACACTGAAGCTTTCTTT
cdr3_aa: CASSWTVNTEAFF

d_call: TRBD1
v_call: TRBV4-1
j_call: TRBJ1-5
clone_size: .
cdr3_nt: TGCGCCAGCAGCCTCTTGGACAGGTTCGATAGCAATCAGCCCCAGCATTTT
cdr3_aa: CASSLLDRFDSNQPQHF

d_call: .
v_call: TRBV18
j_call: TRBJ1-3
clone_size: .
cdr3_nt: TGTGCCAGCTCGGGCGGGACGGCGGTCTCTGGAAACACCATATATTTT
cdr3_aa: CASSGGTAVSGNTIYF

d_call: .
v_call: TRBV5-4
j_call: TRBJ1-1
clone_size: .
cdr3_nt: TGTGCCAGCAGCTTTTTTTCGAGGGTGAACACTGAAGCTTTCTTT
cdr3_aa: CASSFFSRVNTEAFF

d_call: .
v_call: TRBV5-1
j_call: TRBJ2-7
clone_size: .
cdr3_nt: TGCGCCAGCAGCCCCGGGGGGCCCTACGAGCAGTACTTC
cdr3_aa: CASSPGGPYEQYF

d_call: .
v_call: TRBV6-6
j_call: TRBJ1-3
clone_size: few
cdr3_nt: TGTGCCAGCAGCAGGACTGCAAGCTCTGGAAACACCATATATTTT
cdr3_aa: CASSRTASSGNTIYF

d_call: TRBD2
v_call: TRBV3-1/TRBV3-2
j_call: TRBJ2-3
clone_size: .
cdr3_nt: TGTGCCAGCAGCCAAGTGTTGGGACTAGCCAATACGCAGTATTTT
cdr3_aa: CASSQVLGLANTQYF

d_call: .
v_call: TRBV5-4
j_call: TRBJ1-5
clone_size: .
cdr3_nt: TGTGCCAGCAGCTTGGGTCTGGCCGGGGCCCAGCATTTT
cdr3_aa: CASSLGLAGAQHF

d_call: TRBD1
v_call: TRBV24-1
j_call: TRBJ2-3
clone_size: .
cdr3_nt: TGTGCCACCTCACAGGGGGCGCCGACAGATACGCAGTATTTT
cdr3_aa: CATSQGAPTDTQYF

d_call: .
v_call: TRBV2
j_call: TRBJ1-5
clone_size: .
cdr3_nt: TGTGCCAGCAATGCTGCGTACAATCAGCCCCAGCATTTT
cdr3_aa: CASNAAYNQPQHF

d_call: TRBD2
v_call: TRBV7-2
j_call: TRBJ2-7
clone_size: .
cdr3_nt: TGTGCCAGCAGTTGGACTAGCGGGAGCCTAGGCGAGCAGTACTTC
cdr3_aa: CASSWTSGSLGEQYF

d_call: TRBD2
v_call: TRBV19
j_call: TRBJ2-1
clone_size: .
cdr3_nt: TGTGCCAGTAGTTCGGGACTAGCGGACAATGAGCAGTTCTTC
cdr3_aa: CASSSGLADNEQFF

d_call: TRBD1
v_call: TRBV9
j_call: TRBJ1-1
clone_size: .
cdr3_nt: TGTGCCAGCAGCGTAGCTACTTGGGGACAGGGAGACACTGAAGCTTTCTTT
cdr3_aa: CASSVATWGQGDTEAFF

d_call: .
v_call: TRBV11-2
j_call: TRBJ2-1
clone_size: once
cdr3_nt: TGTGCCAGCAGCCCCCTAGGTTCGAATGAGCAGTTCTTC
cdr3_aa: CASSPLGSNEQFF